One and the same sample provided the 13 T cell receptor beta chains below, sequenced in a study of T cell clonality in common variable immunodeficiency. Libraries were prepared by immunoSEQ multiplex PCR; TCRdb keeps only in-frame clonotypes and omits some of them. This sample has approximately 30,000 clones and no singletons, with about 4% in the ten largest. The sample consisted of peripheral blood mononuclear cells. These receptors all come from a person aged 18 to 75 in good health.

This clone showed up many times. The CDR3 end lies 3 residues beyond the end of the read and is filled in from the germline J gene. The chain has TRBV7-6 and TRBJ1-2, with D tentatively TRBD1 (5 bases). With 5 bases removed from V and 4 bases from J, the gap between germline ends came to 14 bases. From germline, CDR1 is SGHVS and CDR2 FNYEAQ. The CDR3 loop spans 14 amino acids. Partial CDR3 DNA: TGTGCCAGCAGCCCCACCGGGACTGGCTATGGC. Its protein product is CASSPTGTGYG. The full CDR3 protein is CASSPTGTGYGYTF.

This clone has just a few counts. The CDR3 end falls 3 residues outside the read, so it is completed with the germline J gene. This sequence joins TRBV7-9 and TRBJ2-4; TRBD1 is a possible D gene (5 bases). From germline, CDR1 is SEHNR and CDR2 FQNEAQ (reference sequence). The CDR3 has 14 amino acids. Incomplete CDR3 DNA: TGTGCCAGCAGCTTTGACAGCTACAACTATGGT. Translated, it gives CASSFDSYNYG. In full, the CDR3 reads CASSFDSYNYGQYF.

This clone was seen ten or more times. The read finishes 3 residues shy of the CDR3 end, and the germline J gene is used to complete it. The chain couples TRBV5-1 to TRBJ2-7, with TRBD2 matching 13 bases. CDR3 length: 16 amino acids. V was pared by 4 bases and J by 3 bases, with 7 bases of the junction left unmatched. Germline V CDR1 and CDR2: SGHRS, YFSETQ. The CDR3 sequence is CASSRGLAGAYYEQYF. Partial CDR3 DNA: TGCGCCAGCAGCCGAGGACTAGCGGGAGCCTACTACGAG.

This clone has ten or more counts. The sequence runs out 3 residues before the end of the CDR3; the remainder is reconstructed from the germline J gene. The chain uses TRBV20-1 and TRBJ2-7, with 9 bases that match TRBD1. The CDR3 is 14 residues long. Germline CDR1 and CDR2: DFQATT and SNEGSKA (reference sequence). V lost 6 bases, J lost 1 base, and 7 bases stayed unmatched. CDR3 sequence: CSARQGVLSYEQYF. CDR3 DNA, as far as it was read: TGCAGTGCAAGACAGGGGGTGTTGTCCTACGAG.

Ten or more counts support this clone. The read gets to within 3 residues of the CDR3 end, and the germline J gene fills in the rest. The chain is built from TRBV5-4 and TRBJ2-3; TRBD2 matches 7 bases. The CDR3 runs 15 residues. Germline V lookup: CDR1 SGHNT, CDR2 YYREEE (reference sequence). The sequenced CDR3 bases are TGTGCCAGCAGCTTCCGGGGGACTATCCAAGAGACG. It is translated as CASSFRGTIQET. From start to end, the CDR3 is CASSFRGTIQETQYF. Full variable domain (outside the CDR3, taken from reference TRBV5-4 and TRBJ2-3): ETGVTQSPTHLIKTRGQQVTLRCSSQSGHNTVSWYQQALGQGPQFIFQYYREEENGRGNFPPRFSGLQFPNYSSELNVNALELDDSALYLCASSFRGTIQETQYFGPGTRLTVL.

This clone came up many times. At one end, the junction sequence differs from germline, possibly due to a read error. The read ends 3 residues before the CDR3 terminus; that terminus is restored from the germline J gene. The chain employs TRBV7-3 and TRBJ2-7; 7 nucleotides line up with TRBD1. Looked up from germline, CDR1 is SGHTA and CDR2 is FQGTGA. This CDR3 has 13 residues. CDR3: CSSSLGTAYEQYF. The part of the CDR3 DNA that was read is TGTTCCAGCAGCTTGGGGACAGCCTACGAG.

This clone was detected ten times or more. The CDR3 end is not reached by the read, which stops 3 residues before it; the germline J gene fills it in. The chain recombines TRBV7-2 with TRBJ1-1, with unresolved D. The germline V gene encodes CDR1 SGHTA and CDR2 FQGNSA. The CDR3 extends over 13 amino acids. This CDR3 reads CASSLRGYEVAFF. The part of the CDR3 DNA that was read is TGTGCCAGCAGCTTACGGGGTTATGAGGTA.

Ten or more counts support this clone. Coverage ceases 3 residues before the CDR3 finishes, and the germline J gene fills in the end. This chain uses TRBV28 with TRBJ2-5; TRBD1 matches at 8 bases. This CDR3 is 13 amino acids long. Germline V lookup: CDR1 MDHEN, CDR2 SYDVKM. Trimming took 7 bases from V and 5 from J; bases not matched to a gene: 6. Incomplete CDR3 DNA: TGTGCCAGCAATAAACAGGGGGAGGAGACC. This codes for CASNKQGEET. The whole CDR3 protein is CASNKQGEETQYF. Filled out from reference TRBV28 and TRBJ2-5, the complete variable domain reads DVKVTQSSRYLVKRTGEKVFLECVQDMDHENMFWYRQDPGLGLRLIYFSYDVKMKEKGDIPEGYSVSREKKERFSLILESASTNQTSMYLCASNKQGEETQYFGPGTRLLVL.

This clone was recorded at least ten times. CDR3 sequence: CSARSPDRGLSKLFF. The CDR3 DNA, read in part, is TGCAGTGCTAGATCCCCGGACAGGGGGCTTAGCAAA. The chain joins TRBV20-1 to TRBJ1-4, with 11 bases lining up with TRBD1. Coverage ceases 3 residues before the CDR3 finishes, and the germline J gene fills in the end. CDR3 length: 15 residues. Germline loops: CDR1 DFQATT, CDR2 SNEGSKA (reference sequence).

This clone came up many times. The read comes to an end 3 residues before the CDR3 does, leaving the germline J gene to fill in the end. The rearrangement links TRBV18 to TRBJ1-1; 7 bases align to TRBD1. V shed 3 bases, J shed 5 bases, and the junction held 9 bases outside the gene matches. Germline V lookup: CDR1 KGHSH, CDR2 LQKENI. The CDR3 runs 15 residues. The sequenced CDR3 bases are TGTGCCAGCTCACCTCCCGGTGACAGGGAGACTGAA. Its protein is CASSPPGDRETE. In full, the CDR3 reads CASSPPGDRETEAFF.

This clone was seen a few times. Sequencing ends 3 residues short of the CDR3 end; the germline J gene provides the rest. The chain uses TRBV2 and TRBJ1-5, with 7 bases aligning to TRBD1. CDR3 length: 14 residues. Trimming cost V 7 bases and J 5 bases; bases outside gene matches: 8. Germline V gene data show CDR1 as SNHLY and CDR2 as FYNNEI. The CDR3 sequence: CASMKGQKDQPQHF. CDR3 bases read: TGTGCCAGCATGAAGGGACAGAAAGATCAGCCC.

This clone was counted at least ten times. The read finishes 3 residues shy of the CDR3 end, and the germline J gene is used to complete it. This chain joins TRBV12-3 or TRBV12-4 and TRBJ1-1; 8 positions agree with TRBD1. CDR3 length: 12 residues. The covered CDR3 bases are TGTGCCAGCATTCAAAGACAGGGGGAA. This codes for CASIQRQGE. The full-length CDR3 reads as CASIQRQGEAFF.

This clone was seen many times. The CDR3 end lies 3 residues beyond the end of the read and is filled in from the germline J gene. The chain combines TRBV6-1 with TRBJ2-2; D ambiguous. In germline, CDR1 is MNHNS, CDR2 SASEGT. The V gene lost 3 bases and the J gene lost 1 base, with 6 bases spanning the gap. This CDR3 region has 14 residues. Incomplete CDR3 DNA: TGTGCCAGCAGTGATCCCATGAACACCGGGGAG. It specifies CASSDPMNTGE. The whole CDR3 region reads CASSDPMNTGELFF.